The 13 T cell receptor beta chains listed next were all sequenced from one sample in a study of control samples from healthy donors and cancer patients. Sequenced by immunoSEQ multiplex PCR; TCRdb stores in-frame clones only, minus some. The table has 79,000 or so clones, about 88% seen once; the top ten hold less than 10%. Specimen: PBMCs. The receptors were gathered from a woman in her fifties or sixties with colorectal cancer.

This chain links TRBV28 with TRBJ2-2; 9 nucleotides align to TRBD1. The J segment lost 0 bases and the V segment lost 5 bases, leaving 10 bases of the junction unmatched. The germline CDR1 and CDR2 sequences are MDHEN and SYDVKM. The CDR3 contains 18 residues. The CDR3 DNA reads TGTGCCAGCAGTCTGGTAATGGGGACAGGGACGAACACCGGGGAGCTGTTTTTT. Translation: CASSLVMGTGTNTGELFF.

The chain recombines TRBV4-1 with TRBJ1-4; no clear D gene. V was trimmed by 4 bases and J by 8 bases, leaving 11 bases between them. From germline, CDR1 is MGHRA and CDR2 YSYEKL. The CDR3 runs to 13 residues. The CDR3 DNA is TGCGCCAGCAGCCGACTGCGATTGGAAAAACTGTTTTTT. Encoded protein: CASSRLRLEKLFF.

This chain links TRBV6-2 or TRBV6-3 with TRBJ1-1; TRBD1 agrees at 8 bases. CDR3 length: 14 residues. Trimming cost V 2 bases and J 4 bases; bases outside gene matches: 3. Per germline, CDR1 MNHEY and CDR2 SVGEGT. The CDR3 reads CASSYVGQGTEAFF. DNA for the CDR3: TGTGCCAGCAGTTACGTCGGACAGGGCACTGAAGCTTTCTTT.

This chain uses TRBV10-3 with TRBJ1-2; D might be TRBD1 (5 bases). Trimming removed 6 bases at V and 6 bases at J, with 14 bases between. Per germline, CDR1 ENHRY and CDR2 SYGVKD. This CDR3 has 13 amino acids. In nucleotides, the CDR3 is TGTGCCATCAGGGGCTCGGGGCTGGATGGCTACACCTTC. Encoded protein: CAIRGSGLDGYTF.

This clone appeared a single time. The genes are TRBV6-2 or TRBV6-3 and TRBJ1-5, with 10 bases aligning to TRBD1. The trim removed 4 bases at V and 1 base at J, leaving 7 bases unmatched. From germline, CDR1 is MNHEY and CDR2 SVGEGT. The CDR3 spans 17 residues. The CDR3 region has the DNA TGTGCCAGCAGTTGGACAGGGGGGAGGACAAGCAATCAGCCCCAGCATTTT. Residues: CASSWTGGRTSNQPQHF.

This chain joins TRBV5-6 and TRBJ2-7, with D possibly being TRBD1 (5 bases). V shed 4 bases and J shed 0 bases, with 17 bases lying between them. CDR3 length: 16 amino acids. Per germline, CDR1 SGHDT and CDR2 YYEEEE. The CDR3 coding sequence is TGTGCCAGCAGCCCGAACGGGCACAGGAGCTCCTACGAGCAGTACGTC. It translates to CASSPNGHRSSYEQYV.

For this clone: No DNA is shown, since the ends of the CDR3 on it are uncertain; the CDR3 is the one TCRdb lists. The rearrangement links TRBV6-5 to TRBJ2-3; the table names TRBD2, a call not compared with the DNA. The germline CDR1 and CDR2 sequences are MNHEY and SVGAGI. Ends included, the CDR3 has 16 residues. This CDR3 reads CASSSSSAGGTDTQYF.

The CDR3 loop is CASSPRLAGGPVGETQYF. The CDR3 coding sequence is TGTGCCAGCAGCCCTCGACTAGCGGGGGGCCCAGTCGGAGAGACCCAGTACTTC. V is TRBV7-2 and J is TRBJ2-5, with 13 bases aligning to TRBD2. V was pared by 5 bases and J by 4 bases, with 13 bases of the junction left unmatched. The CDR3 contains 18 residues. From germline, CDR1 is SGHTA and CDR2 FQGNSA.

The V gene is TRBV6-1, the J gene TRBJ2-3; maybe TRBD2 (5 bases). The ends were cut back, 2 bases at V and 0 bases at J, with 12 bases in the middle. This CDR3 is built from 16 residues. Germline-derived CDR1 and CDR2 are MNHNS and SASEGT. The CDR3 protein is CASSENPPGSTDTQYF. The CDR3 DNA follows: TGTGCCAGCAGTGAAAACCCCCCGGGAAGCACAGATACGCAGTATTTT.

This chain uses TRBV7-2 with TRBJ2-1; D may be TRBD2 (6 bases). With 1 base removed from V and 9 bases from J, the gap between germline ends came to 19 bases. Looked up from germline, CDR1 is SGHTA and CDR2 is FQGNSA. The CDR3 spans 16 residues. The CDR3 protein is CASSLGSRAVGGEQFF. The CDR3 DNA is TGTGCCAGCAGCTTAGGTTCCCGGGCGGTGGGGGGTGAGCAGTTCTTC.

The J gene is TRBJ1-2, the V gene TRBV10-1, with D possibly matching TRBD1 (5 bases). Trimming stripped 4 bases from V and 0 bases from J, with 6 bases between. The germline V gene has CDR1 WNHNN and CDR2 SYGVQD (reference sequence). CDR3 length: 13 residues. In DNA, the CDR3 is TGCGCCAGCAGTGTGACAGCTAACTATGGCTACACCTTC. It codes for CASSVTANYGYTF.

The J gene is TRBJ1-5, the V gene TRBV24-1; D gene uncertain. The CDR3 covers 13 residues. Germline assignment: CDR1 KGHDR and CDR2 SFDVKD. V lost 6 bases to trimming and J lost 5 bases, with 10 bases between them. The CDR3 DNA reads as TGTGCCACCAGTTCGGGATTCCATCAGCCCCAGCATTTT. It yields the protein CATSSGFHQPQHF.

The chain employs TRBV24-1 and TRBJ2-2, with D perhaps matching TRBD1 or TRBD2 (5 bases each). Germline CDR1 and CDR2: KGHDR and SFDVKD. The CDR3 totals 14 residues. The V and J ends lost 3 bases and 4 bases respectively, with 8 bases between them. Here the CDR3 reads CATSDPGTTGELFF. CDR3 in DNA: TGTGCCACCAGTGATCCCGGGACCACCGGGGAGCTGTTTTTT.